The rows below give T cell receptor beta chains drawn from one sample of a study of T cells in Graves' hyperthyroidism and ophthalmopathy. TCRdb re-derived calls from the multiplex PCR reads in MiXCR, one entry per CDR3 protein. Here the sample spans fewer than 400,000 distinct CDR3 sequences, around a sixth being singletons. Sequencing was carried out using blood. The receptor set was obtained from a woman aged 18-29 years with Graves' hyperthyroidism that later progressed to Graves' ophthalmopathy. The CDR3 runs from the conserved cysteine through the conserved F or W. The order of the fields is CDR3 DNA, CDR3 protein, J gene, clone size, D gene, V gene. A D gene is named only where the DNA matches it firmly. Some rows mark clone size as missing; the rest say once, few, many or name a class of expanded clone.

CDR3nt: TGCAGTGCTGGAAAGGACAGGGGGCGGGTAGTCAACTATGGCTACACCTTC
CDR3aa: CSAGKDRGRVVNYGYTF
j_gene: TRBJ1-2
abundance: many
d_gene: TRBD1
v_gene: TRBV20-1

CDR3nt: TGTGCCAGCAGCTTAGATCGACCGACTAGCGGGGGATCCTACGAGCAGTACTTC
CDR3aa: CASSLDRPTSGGSYEQYF
j_gene: TRBJ2-7
abundance: many
d_gene: TRBD2
v_gene: TRBV11-2

CDR3nt: TGCAGCGTTCGGTCCGGGACAGCTTACGAGCAGTACTTC
CDR3aa: CSVRSGTAYEQYF
j_gene: TRBJ2-7
abundance: few
d_gene: TRBD1
v_gene: TRBV29-1

CDR3nt: TGCGCCAGCAGCGGCCGCTGGGTGGACGAGCAGTACTTC
CDR3aa: CASSGRWVDEQYF
j_gene: TRBJ2-7
abundance: few
d_gene: -
v_gene: TRBV5-1

CDR3nt: TGTGCCAGCAGTTTTATCCGGGACAGGGGCTCCTACGAGCAGTACTTC
CDR3aa: CASSFIRDRGSYEQYF
j_gene: TRBJ2-7
abundance: few
d_gene: TRBD1
v_gene: TRBV6-2/TRBV6-3

CDR3nt: TGCAGCGGTCGGGACACAGCCTACGAGCAGTACTTC
CDR3aa: CSGRDTAYEQYF
j_gene: TRBJ2-7
abundance: many
d_gene: -
v_gene: TRBV29-1

CDR3nt: TGTGCCAGCAGTGGCACCTTCAATCAGCCCCAGCATTTT
CDR3aa: CASSGTFNQPQHF
j_gene: TRBJ1-5
abundance: many
d_gene: -
v_gene: TRBV2

CDR3nt: TGTGCCACCAGCAGAGATCCTGGGACAGGCTACGAGCAGTACTTC
CDR3aa: CATSRDPGTGYEQYF
j_gene: TRBJ2-7
abundance: many
d_gene: TRBD1
v_gene: TRBV15

CDR3nt: TGTGCCAGCAGCTTAGAAGGAGGCGGTTACTATGGCTACACCTTC
CDR3aa: CASSLEGGGYYGYTF
j_gene: TRBJ1-2
abundance: many
d_gene: -
v_gene: TRBV11-2

CDR3nt: TGTGCCAGCAGCCTGCCGGGACAGGGTATCCACAATGAGCAGTTCTTC
CDR3aa: CASSLPGQGIHNEQFF
j_gene: TRBJ2-1
abundance: -
d_gene: TRBD1
v_gene: TRBV4-2

CDR3nt: TGCGCCAGCAGCTTGGTTGCGCGGGAGAACAATGAGCAGTTCTTC
CDR3aa: CASSLVARENNEQFF
j_gene: TRBJ2-1
abundance: many
d_gene: TRBD2
v_gene: TRBV5-1

CDR3nt: TGTGCCAGCAGCGCCCTGGACAGGCTTGAAGCTTTCTTT
CDR3aa: CASSALDRLEAFF
j_gene: TRBJ1-1
abundance: -
d_gene: TRBD1
v_gene: TRBV7-9

CDR3nt: TGCAGTGCAGGCCGACTAGCGGGAGCCTCCATCTCCTACAATGAGCAGTTCTTC
CDR3aa: CSAGRLAGASISYNEQFF
j_gene: TRBJ2-1
abundance: many
d_gene: TRBD2
v_gene: TRBV20-1

CDR3nt: TGTGCCATCAGTGAGGGGGCCCCTGGGGCCAACGTCCTGACTTTC
CDR3aa: CAISEGAPGANVLTF
j_gene: TRBJ2-6
abundance: few
d_gene: -
v_gene: TRBV10-3

CDR3nt: TGTGCCAGCAGCTCGGGACTTTTATCCTACAATGAGCAGTTCTTC
CDR3aa: CASSSGLLSYNEQFF
j_gene: TRBJ2-1
abundance: many
d_gene: -
v_gene: TRBV7-8

CDR3nt: TGTGCCAGCAGTGACAAGACAGGGTTCGGCTACACCTTC
CDR3aa: CASSDKTGFGYTF
j_gene: TRBJ1-2
abundance: few
d_gene: TRBD1
v_gene: TRBV27

CDR3nt: TGTGCCAGCACCAAAGCGGGGTGGGATGAGCAGTTCTTC
CDR3aa: CASTKAGWDEQFF
j_gene: TRBJ2-1
abundance: many
d_gene: TRBD2
v_gene: TRBV12-3/TRBV12-4

CDR3nt: TGTGCCAGCAGCCTTGGGACAGCGCCCTACGAGCAGTACTTC
CDR3aa: CASSLGTAPYEQYF
j_gene: TRBJ2-7
abundance: -
d_gene: TRBD1
v_gene: TRBV2

CDR3nt: TGCAGTGCTAGCCCCCAGGGGAGGTATTCCTACAATGAGCAGTTCTTC
CDR3aa: CSASPQGRYSYNEQFF
j_gene: TRBJ2-1
abundance: many
d_gene: -
v_gene: TRBV20-1

CDR3nt: TGTGCCAGCAGTCCCGACTGGGCTATGAACACCGGGGAGCTGTTTTTT
CDR3aa: CASSPDWAMNTGELFF
j_gene: TRBJ2-2
abundance: many
d_gene: -
v_gene: TRBV28

CDR3nt: TGTGCCAGCAGCTTAGGCTCCAGACAAGAGACCCAGCACTTC
CDR3aa: CASSLGSRQETQHF
j_gene: TRBJ2-5
abundance: -
d_gene: -
v_gene: TRBV7-2

CDR3nt: TGCAGTGCTCCAACTAGCGGGAGCCCCCCCGGGGAGCTGTTTTTT
CDR3aa: CSAPTSGSPPGELFF
j_gene: TRBJ2-2
abundance: -
d_gene: TRBD2
v_gene: TRBV20-1

CDR3nt: TGTGCCAGCAGCTTAAACGGAGAGACCCAGTACTTC
CDR3aa: CASSLNGETQYF
j_gene: TRBJ2-5
abundance: many
d_gene: -
v_gene: TRBV11-2

CDR3nt: TGTGCCAGCAGTTACATCCCGCAGGGTGGCACTGAAGCTTTCTTT
CDR3aa: CASSYIPQGGTEAFF
j_gene: TRBJ1-1
abundance: few
d_gene: -
v_gene: TRBV6-5

CDR3nt: TGTGCCAGCAGTTTATCGAGGCTCTTCGGACCGCAGTACTTC
CDR3aa: CASSLSRLFGPQYF
j_gene: TRBJ2-7
abundance: many
d_gene: -
v_gene: TRBV27

CDR3nt: TGTGCCAGCAGAGAGGATCACAGGGGGACCCTTTTGGGGGAACTGTTTTTT
CDR3aa: CASREDHRGTLLGELFF
j_gene: TRBJ1-4
abundance: many
d_gene: TRBD1
v_gene: TRBV6-1

CDR3nt: TGTGCCAGCAGCTCCCCGGCTGGGGGGGCGTACGAGCAGTACTTC
CDR3aa: CASSSPAGGAYEQYF
j_gene: TRBJ2-7
abundance: many
d_gene: -
v_gene: TRBV7-9

CDR3nt: TGTGCCAGCACCACAGGGGAGACTTCCGGCTACACCTTC
CDR3aa: CASTTGETSGYTF
j_gene: TRBJ1-2
abundance: once
d_gene: TRBD1
v_gene: TRBV6-1

CDR3nt: TGTGCCAGCAGCTTAGAGCGGGCGGCCAAAAGCATTCAGTACTTC
CDR3aa: CASSLERAAKSIQYF
j_gene: TRBJ2-4
abundance: few
d_gene: -
v_gene: TRBV7-9

CDR3nt: TGCAGTGCTGCACGGGGCTCCTACGAGCAGTACTTC
CDR3aa: CSAARGSYEQYF
j_gene: TRBJ2-7
abundance: many
d_gene: -
v_gene: TRBV20-1

CDR3nt: TGTGCTAGCAGCAAGAGCGGGCCGAACACCGGGGAGCTGTTTTTT
CDR3aa: CASSKSGPNTGELFF
j_gene: TRBJ2-2
abundance: -
d_gene: -
v_gene: TRBV7-7

CDR3nt: TGCGCCAGCAGCCAAGATGGGACAGGGGGCTACAATGAGCAGTTCTTC
CDR3aa: CASSQDGTGGYNEQFF
j_gene: TRBJ2-1
abundance: many
d_gene: TRBD1
v_gene: TRBV4-3

CDR3nt: TGCGCCGGCAGCTCGGGCCTTAAGCGCTACGAGCAGTACTTC
CDR3aa: CAGSSGLKRYEQYF
j_gene: TRBJ2-7
abundance: -
d_gene: -
v_gene: TRBV5-1

CDR3nt: TGTGCCAGCAGCGAGGATCACCAAGAGACCCAGTACTTC
CDR3aa: CASSEDHQETQYF
j_gene: TRBJ2-5
abundance: many
d_gene: -
v_gene: TRBV2

CDR3nt: TGCGCCAGCAGTAAAGGAGTGCGCGGGGAGCTGTTTTTT
CDR3aa: CASSKGVRGELFF
j_gene: TRBJ2-2
abundance: few
d_gene: -
v_gene: TRBV10-1

CDR3nt: TGTGCCAGCAGCGTAGCAGCGGCAGGGGGCCTGGAGACCCAGTACTTC
CDR3aa: CASSVAAAGGLETQYF
j_gene: TRBJ2-5
abundance: few
d_gene: TRBD1
v_gene: TRBV9

CDR3nt: TGTGCCAGCAGTTACGGCGTTACCCAGTACTTC
CDR3aa: CASSYGVTQYF
j_gene: TRBJ2-5
abundance: -
d_gene: -
v_gene: TRBV6-5

CDR3nt: TGTGCCAGCAGTCTGAGACAGGGGACGTTCTACGAGCAGTACTTC
CDR3aa: CASSLRQGTFYEQYF
j_gene: TRBJ2-7
abundance: few
d_gene: TRBD1
v_gene: TRBV28

CDR3nt: TGTGCCAGCAGTACAGGGCTCGAGCAGTACTTC
CDR3aa: CASSTGLEQYF
j_gene: TRBJ2-7
abundance: many
d_gene: -
v_gene: TRBV2

CDR3nt: TGTGCCAGCAGCTTTATACCGGGACCGCAATTATCCTACGAGCAGTACTTC
CDR3aa: CASSFIPGPQLSYEQYF
j_gene: TRBJ2-7
abundance: -
d_gene: -
v_gene: TRBV14

CDR3nt: TGCAGCGTTGATCCTGGTTTTATGGAACTAGCGGAATACAATGAGCAGTTCTTC
CDR3aa: CSVDPGFMELAEYNEQFF
j_gene: TRBJ2-1
abundance: few
d_gene: TRBD2
v_gene: TRBV29-1

CDR3nt: TGTGCCAGCAGTTTAAGCGAGAACACTGAAGCTTTCTTT
CDR3aa: CASSLSENTEAFF
j_gene: TRBJ1-1
abundance: many
d_gene: -
v_gene: TRBV28

CDR3nt: TGCAGTGCTAGAGGGGGGGGACTAGCGGGAGCTGGAGATACGCAGTATTTT
CDR3aa: CSARGGGLAGAGDTQYF
j_gene: TRBJ2-3
abundance: few
d_gene: TRBD2
v_gene: TRBV20-1

CDR3nt: TGTGCCAGTAGTATCAGGGAGGGCGATGAGCAGTTCTTC
CDR3aa: CASSIREGDEQFF
j_gene: TRBJ2-1
abundance: few
d_gene: TRBD2
v_gene: TRBV19

CDR3nt: TGTGCCAGCAGCCCGTGGGGCACTAGCGGGAGGGCCGGCGGGGAGCTGTTTTTT
CDR3aa: CASSPWGTSGRAGGELFF
j_gene: TRBJ2-2
abundance: few
d_gene: TRBD2
v_gene: TRBV3-1

CDR3nt: TGTGCCAGCAGCGTAGCTCCTAGCGGGGGTTACAATGAGCAGTTCTTC
CDR3aa: CASSVAPSGGYNEQFF
j_gene: TRBJ2-1
abundance: few
d_gene: TRBD2
v_gene: TRBV9

CDR3nt: TGTGCCAGCAGCTTAGGGGAGACCACTAATCAGCCCCAGCATTTT
CDR3aa: CASSLGETTNQPQHF
j_gene: TRBJ1-5
abundance: few
d_gene: -
v_gene: TRBV7-8

CDR3nt: TGTGCCAGCAATTCAGGGGTGGGGGAAAAACTGTTTTTT
CDR3aa: CASNSGVGEKLFF
j_gene: TRBJ1-4
abundance: -
d_gene: -
v_gene: TRBV6-5